The entry below gives a single T cell receptor beta chain sequence along with its context. Its antigen specificity is not known. Base qualities are not provided; no much larger clone lies one nucleotide away. The sample originates from a study of radiotherapy plus CTLA-4 blockade in lung cancer (dated by TCRdb to the late 2010s). Background on the whole study: Among the enrolled patients, approximately 18% had an objective response, and 31% reached disease control. What the study reported, not specific to this receptor: After treatment with radiotherapy and ipilimumab, TCR clones that originated in tumors expanded in peripheral blood. Increased serum interferon-beta after radiation, together with early dynamic changes in blood T cell clones, were reported to be the strongest predictors of response.

The study tested focal radiation therapy combined with CTLA-4 blockade (ipilimumab) in patients with chemo-refractory metastatic non-small-cell lung cancer. Library construction relied on the immunoSEQ multiplex PCR assay. TCRdb stores this immuneACCESS table with in-frame sequences only. Part of the clones is absent; in the studies checked, under half of the shortfall reflects unresolved V genes, and no reason is known for the rest. The sample table records 20,000 to 25,000 clones; 70% to 75% of these occur just once. The ten top clones hold approximately 3.2% of the sample. The CDR3 contains 15 residues, cysteine and phenylalanine counted. The DNA shown is the 45-base CDR3, in frame from base 1. Trimming takes 6 bases from V and 2 bases from J, and the germline ends sit 17 bases apart. CDR1 and CDR2 were assigned from the germline V gene (reference sequence) as MNHEY and SMNVEV.

This receptor was identified in a human donor with non-small cell lung cancer whose response to radiotherapy plus ipilimumab could not be evaluated. The starting material was peripheral blood, obtained from a patient treated with radiotherapy plus ipilimumab. Recombination linked TRBV27 to TRBJ2-7; the D segment could be TRBD1, given 5 matching bases. The CDR3 region: CASSVLGANPYEQYF. In nucleotide form, the sequence is TGTGCCAGCAGCGTGTTAGGGGCCAACCCCTACGAGCAGTACTTC.